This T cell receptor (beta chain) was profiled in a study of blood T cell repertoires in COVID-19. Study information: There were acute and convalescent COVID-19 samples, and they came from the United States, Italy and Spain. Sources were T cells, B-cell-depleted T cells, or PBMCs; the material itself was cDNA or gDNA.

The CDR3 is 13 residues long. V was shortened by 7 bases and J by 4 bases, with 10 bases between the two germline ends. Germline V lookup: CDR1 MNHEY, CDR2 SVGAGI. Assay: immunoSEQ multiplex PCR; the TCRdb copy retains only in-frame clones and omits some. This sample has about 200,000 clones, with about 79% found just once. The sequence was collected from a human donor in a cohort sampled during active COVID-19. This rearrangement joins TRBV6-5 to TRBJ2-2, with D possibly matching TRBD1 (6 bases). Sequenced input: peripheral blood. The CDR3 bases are TGTGCCAGCACCCAAGGGGGCACCGGGGAGCTGTTTTTT. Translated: CASTQGGTGELFF.